The entry below describes one TCR beta chain. CDR1 is SNHLY and CDR2 is FYNNEI in the germline V gene. This CDR3 is 17 amino acids long. J was trimmed by 0 bases and V by 6 bases; bases with no gene match: 8. The study recruited people aged about 18 to 95 years across about two dozen US areas. Participants had their cohort set by participant-reported clinical history. Among Cohort 3 donors, those recovered had two negative PCRs, clearance, or symptom resolution. This entry is derived from a study of blood T cell repertoires in COVID-19. Original methodology: Reference gene primers were amplified, and this amplification served to estimate nucleated cell counts. The protocol was immunoSEQ multiplex PCR, while the TCRdb copy is restricted to in-frame clones and leaves out a portion. The DNA gave D and trimming, while V, J and clone size come from that table. This sample has roughly 290,000 clones, with approximately 90% found just once.

The chain carries TRBV2 and TRBJ2-3; TRBD2 matches 11 bases. The origin of this receptor is a woman aged 40 to 50 who had recovered from COVID-19. Sequences were obtained from PBMCs or T cells enriched from blood (not recorded which). The CDR3 loop is CASRPGLAGKSTDTQYF. For the CDR3, the DNA is TGTGCCAGCAGACCTGGACTAGCGGGCAAAAGCACAGATACGCAGTATTTT.